This entry lists 8 T cell receptor beta chains sequenced from one sample in a study of T-cell reconstitution after alpha-beta-depleted transplantation in children. Unique molecular identifiers featured in how the TCRbeta library was prepared. Each CDR3 protein gets one entry after TCRdb re-called the PCR reads with MiXCR. Of around 200,000 distinct CDR3 sequences listed, roughly 9% are singletons. The sequenced sample was PBMCs from the stem cell graft donor, obtained from the stem cell graft. The receptors derive from a human donor who donated a stem cell graft to a child with acute lymphoblastic leukemia.

The chain uses TRBV5-1 and TRBJ2-3; 8 bases fit TRBD1. V trimming: 5 bases; J trimming: 5 bases; junction bases outside the gene matches: 16. Germline V gene lookup returns CDR1 SGHRS and CDR2 YFSETQ. The CDR3 is made up of 17 amino acids. The CDR3 protein is CASSPDRVGDSGDTQYF. CDR3 DNA: TGCGCCAGCAGTCCGGACAGGGTCGGGGACTCAGGAGATACGCAGTATTTT.

This chain links TRBV5-5 with TRBJ1-2; D call uncertain. Trimming pared 0 bases from V and 4 bases from J, leaving 10 bases between. Germline loops: CDR1 SGHKS, CDR2 YYEKEE (reference sequence). This CDR3 is 14 amino acids long. The CDR3: CASSLGLTSYGYTF. The DNA of the CDR3 is TGTGCCAGCAGCTTGGGTCTTACATCCTATGGCTACACCTTC.

V usage is TRBV5-1 and J usage is TRBJ2-7, with D possibly TRBD1 on 6 matching bases. The CDR3 covers 14 residues. Deletions cut 1 base from V and 2 bases from J, with 10 bases between. From germline, CDR1 is SGHRS and CDR2 YFSETQ. The CDR3 bases are TGCGCCAGCAGCTTGTCCAGGGGTACCTACGAGCAGTACTTC. This translates into CASSLSRGTYEQYF.

The J gene is TRBJ2-2, the V gene TRBV20-1, with D uncertain. The germline V gene encodes CDR1 DFQATT and CDR2 SNEGSKA (reference sequence). Between the trimmed V and J ends, which lost 3 bases and 0 bases, there was a span of 8 bases. This CDR3 is built from 14 residues. CDR3 sequence (DNA): TGCAGTGCTAGTCAAAATTCGAACACCGGGGAGCTGTTTTTT. Its protein product is CSASQNSNTGELFF.

This clonotype occurred a few times. The rearrangement uses TRBV5-1 and TRBJ2-1; 8 positions match TRBD1. V shed 4 bases, J shed 7 bases, and the junction held 10 bases outside the gene matches. The CDR3 is 15 amino acids. Germline CDR1 and CDR2: SGHRS and YFSETQ. In DNA form, the CDR3 reads TGCGCCAGCAGCCCTGACAGGGGAGGTATGAATGAGCAGTTCTTC. Protein: CASSPDRGGMNEQFF.

Here the CDR3 DNA reads TGTGCCAGCAGTTCCTGGACTAGCGGGGGGGCCGGTGAGCAGTTCTTC. Translated, it gives CASSSWTSGGAGEQFF. The chain has TRBV6-2 or TRBV6-3 and TRBJ2-1, with 15 bases that match TRBD2. Germline loops: CDR1 MNHEY, CDR2 SVGEGT. This CDR3 comprises 16 residues. Trimming removed 4 bases from V and 9 bases from J; junction bases left unmatched: 7.

The chain links TRBV20-1 to TRBJ2-3, with D possibly matching TRBD2 (7 bases). Germline-derived CDR1 and CDR2 are DFQATT and SNEGSKA (reference sequence). There are 13 residues in the CDR3. V lost 5 bases and J 2 bases, leaving 11 bases between the germline ends. CDR3 in amino acids: CSAPRGATDTQYF. CDR3 sequence (DNA): TGCAGTGCTCCCCGGGGGGCCACAGATACGCAGTATTTT.

The chain recombines TRBV20-1 with TRBJ2-5; the D gene is possibly TRBD2 (6 bases). CDR1 and CDR2 from the germline V gene are DFQATT and SNEGSKA (reference sequence). CDR3 length: 16 amino acids. V lost 0 bases and J 2 bases, leaving 16 bases between the germline ends. The DNA for the CDR3 is TGCAGTGCTAGAGATCTCGGGGGTCTTCAACAAGAGACCCAGTACTTC. Translating gives CSARDLGGLQQETQYF.